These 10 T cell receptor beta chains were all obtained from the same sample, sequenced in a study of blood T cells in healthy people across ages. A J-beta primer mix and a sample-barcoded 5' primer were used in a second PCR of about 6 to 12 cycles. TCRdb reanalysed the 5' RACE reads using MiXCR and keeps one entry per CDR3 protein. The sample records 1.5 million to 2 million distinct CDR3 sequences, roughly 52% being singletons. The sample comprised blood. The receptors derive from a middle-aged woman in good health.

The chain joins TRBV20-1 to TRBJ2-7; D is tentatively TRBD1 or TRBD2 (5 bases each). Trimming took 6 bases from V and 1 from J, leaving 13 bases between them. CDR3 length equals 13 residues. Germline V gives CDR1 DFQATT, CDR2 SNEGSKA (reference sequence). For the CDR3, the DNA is TGCAGTGCGGACTCTAGACAGTCCTACGAGCAGTACTTC. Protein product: CSADSRQSYEQYF.

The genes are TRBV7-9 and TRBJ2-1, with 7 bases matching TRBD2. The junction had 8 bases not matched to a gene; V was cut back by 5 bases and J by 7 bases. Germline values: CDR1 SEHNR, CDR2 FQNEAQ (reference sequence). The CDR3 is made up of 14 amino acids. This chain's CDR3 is CASSPSGTTNEQFF. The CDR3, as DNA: TGTGCCAGCAGCCCATCCGGGACTACAAATGAGCAGTTCTTC.

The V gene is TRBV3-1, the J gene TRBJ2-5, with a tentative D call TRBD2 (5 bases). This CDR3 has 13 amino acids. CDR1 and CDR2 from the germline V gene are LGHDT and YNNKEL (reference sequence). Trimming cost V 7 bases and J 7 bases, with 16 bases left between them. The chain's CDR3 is CASTTGAGGTQYF. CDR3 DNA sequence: TGTGCCAGCACCACTGGAGCAGGAGGGACCCAGTACTTC.

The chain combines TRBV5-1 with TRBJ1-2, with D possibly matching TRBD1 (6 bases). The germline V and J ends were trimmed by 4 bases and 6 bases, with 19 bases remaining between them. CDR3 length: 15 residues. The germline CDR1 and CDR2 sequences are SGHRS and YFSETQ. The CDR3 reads CASSGVQGEVDGYTF. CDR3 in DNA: TGCGCCAGCAGCGGGGTACAGGGCGAGGTTGATGGCTACACCTTC.

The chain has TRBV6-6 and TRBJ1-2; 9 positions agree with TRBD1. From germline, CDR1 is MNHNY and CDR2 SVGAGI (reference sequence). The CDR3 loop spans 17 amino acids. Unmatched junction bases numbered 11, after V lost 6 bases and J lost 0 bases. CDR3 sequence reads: CASRFLGTGLANYGYTF. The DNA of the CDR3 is TGTGCCAGCAGATTCCTCGGGACAGGGTTAGCTAACTATGGCTACACCTTC.

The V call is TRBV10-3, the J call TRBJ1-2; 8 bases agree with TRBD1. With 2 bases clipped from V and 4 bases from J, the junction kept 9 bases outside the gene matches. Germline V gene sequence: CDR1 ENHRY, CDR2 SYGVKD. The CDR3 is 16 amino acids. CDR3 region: CAISEGLAGGSYGYTF. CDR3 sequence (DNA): TGTGCCATCAGTGAGGGCCTGGCAGGGGGCAGCTATGGCTACACCTTC.

CDR3 coding DNA: TGTGCCAGCGACCGGGACAACTCCTACGAGCAGTACTTC. This codes for CASDRDNSYEQYF. J is TRBJ2-7 and V is TRBV28, with D possibly matching TRBD1 (6 bases). Trimming cost V 8 bases and J 0 bases, with 11 bases left between them. CDR1 is MDHEN, CDR2 SYDVKM, per germline. The CDR3 spans 13 residues.

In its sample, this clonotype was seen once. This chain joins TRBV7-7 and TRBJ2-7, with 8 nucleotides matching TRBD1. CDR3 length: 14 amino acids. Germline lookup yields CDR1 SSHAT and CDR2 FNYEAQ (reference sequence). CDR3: CASGYKQGAYEQYF. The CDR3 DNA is TGTGCTAGCGGCTATAAACAGGGGGCCTACGAGCAGTACTTC.

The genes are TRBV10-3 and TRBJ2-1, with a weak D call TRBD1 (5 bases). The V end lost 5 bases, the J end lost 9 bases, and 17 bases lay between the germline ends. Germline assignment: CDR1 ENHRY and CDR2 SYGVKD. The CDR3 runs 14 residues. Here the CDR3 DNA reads TGTGCCATCAGTAGAGACAGCCTTGGGCCTGAGCAGTTCTTC. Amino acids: CAISRDSLGPEQFF.

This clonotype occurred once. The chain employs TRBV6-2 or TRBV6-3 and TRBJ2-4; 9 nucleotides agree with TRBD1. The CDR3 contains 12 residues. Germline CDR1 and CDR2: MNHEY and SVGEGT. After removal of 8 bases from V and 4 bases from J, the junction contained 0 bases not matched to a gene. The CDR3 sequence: CASDRGKNIQYF. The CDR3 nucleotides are TGTGCCAGCGACAGGGGGAAAAACATTCAGTACTTC.